This is a list of T cell receptor beta chains from one sample in a study of cytomegalovirus exposure and HLA in healthy donors. Sequenced by immunoSEQ multiplex PCR; TCRdb stores in-frame clones only, minus some. The sample includes around 80,000 clones, about 78% of them seen just once. Sample: PBMCs. Receptors were obtained from a young man in good health and CMV-seropositive. Both conserved end residues are part of each CDR3. D genes are given only for firm matches. Only some rows state a clone size, as once, few, many or a class for expanded clones.

CDR3 DNA,CDR3 protein,D gene,clone size,J gene,V gene
TGTGCCAGTAGTCCCGGGTCCTCCCCTTATAACTATGGCTACACCTTC,CASSPGSSPYNYGYTF,-,few,TRBJ1-2,TRBV6-4
TGTGCCAGCAGCTTAGGCGACTACGAGCAGTACTTC,CASSLGDYEQYF,-,-,TRBJ2-7,TRBV11-1
TGTGCCAGCACTAGCGGGAGTATCGCAGATACGCAGTATTTT,CASTSGSIADTQYF,TRBD2,many,TRBJ2-3,TRBV11-2
TGTGCCAGCAGCTTAGAGGGGTATTACAATGAGCAGTTCTTC,CASSLEGYYNEQFF,-,-,TRBJ2-1,TRBV7-9
TGTGCCAGCAGCTTACTTCGACAGCCGAACTATGGCTACACCTTC,CASSLLRQPNYGYTF,-,once,TRBJ1-2,TRBV13
TGTGCCAGCAGAACCGGGACACAACCAGAGCAGTTCTTC,CASRTGTQPEQFF,-,-,TRBJ2-1,TRBV6-5
TGTGCCAGCAGCTCTGGACAGGGCCACGAGCAGTACTTC,CASSSGQGHEQYF,TRBD1,-,TRBJ2-7,TRBV7-3
TGTGCCAGCAGCCAAGATCCTTCTAGCGGGAGCAACGAGCAGTACTTC,CASSQDPSSGSNEQYF,TRBD2,-,TRBJ2-7,TRBV14
TGCGCCAGCAGCTCCCTGGACAGGGAGAACACCGGGGAGCTGTTTTTT,CASSSLDRENTGELFF,TRBD1,-,TRBJ2-2,TRBV5-1
TGTGCCAGCAGCCCTCACAGGGTAGGATGGATCTACGAGCAGTACTTC,CASSPHRVGWIYEQYF,-,-,TRBJ2-7,TRBV2
TGTGCCAGCAGCTTTGGAACGGGGTCCTACGAGCAGTACTTC,CASSFGTGSYEQYF,-,-,TRBJ2-7,TRBV7-2
TGTGCCAGCAGCTTAGGGCGGGTTGGCACAGATACGCAGTATTTT,CASSLGRVGTDTQYF,-,-,TRBJ2-3,TRBV11-2
TGTGCCAGCTCAAAGGGACTCCCGAACACCGGGGAGCTGTTTTTT,CASSKGLPNTGELFF,-,-,TRBJ2-2,TRBV18
TGCGCCAGCAGAGAACACATGAACACTGAAGCTTTCTTT,CASREHMNTEAFF,-,-,TRBJ1-1,TRBV10-1
TGTGCCAGCAGACTGGGGGCTAACAGCGGAATTCGGGATACTGAAGCTTTCTTT,CASRLGANSGIRDTEAFF,-,-,TRBJ1-1,TRBV7-8
TGTGCCAGCAATATAGCCGGTAGGAGACAGGGGAATCAGCCCCAGCATTTT,CASNIAGRRQGNQPQHF,TRBD1,once,TRBJ1-5,TRBV2
TGCGCCAGCAGCTTTGACGGGAGAAGTCGGGAGACCCAGTACTTC,CASSFDGRSRETQYF,-,-,TRBJ2-5,TRBV4-1
TGTGCCAGCAGCTTTGAGGGGGCCCAGTACTTC,CASSFEGAQYF,TRBD1,-,TRBJ2-4,TRBV5-6
TGTGCCAGCAGTTTACCAAGCGGGAGATTCGAGACCCAGTACTTC,CASSLPSGRFETQYF,TRBD2,-,TRBJ2-5,TRBV28
TGCGCCAGCAACCCTGGACTAGCGGGCTATCAAGAGACCCAGTACTTC,CASNPGLAGYQETQYF,TRBD2,-,TRBJ2-5,TRBV5-1
TGTGCCAGCAGCTCTCACAGGTTGACAGATACGCAGTATTTT,CASSSHRLTDTQYF,-,-,TRBJ2-3,TRBV7-9
TGTGCCATCATGGGGGCAGGGGGCTACGAGCAGTACTTC,CAIMGAGGYEQYF,TRBD1,-,TRBJ2-7,TRBV10-3
TGTGCCAGCAGCCAAGATCGGCCTAGCGGGAGGCACGAAGAGACCCAGTACTTC,CASSQDRPSGRHEETQYF,TRBD2,-,TRBJ2-5,TRBV14
TGTGCCAGCAGGCTAAGACAGGGAGTTCAGCCCCAGCATTTT,CASRLRQGVQPQHF,TRBD1,-,TRBJ1-5,TRBV28
TGTGCCAGCAGTTCGGACAGGGAGTTGGGGTCCAATCAGCCCCAGCATTTT,CASSSDRELGSNQPQHF,TRBD1,-,TRBJ1-5,TRBV4-2
TGTGCCACCAGCAGAGATGGGGCGGATGAGAATGAGCAGTTCTTC,CATSRDGADENEQFF,-,-,TRBJ2-1,TRBV15
TGTGCCAGCATCCTGGCCCCCCCACTAGCGGCTCGGTCCTTCTTC,CASILAPPLAARSFF,TRBD2,-,TRBJ2-1,TRBV7-9
TGCGCCAGCAGTCAATCGGGGGGGACTAACTCATACGAGCAGTACTTC,CASSQSGGTNSYEQYF,TRBD2,-,TRBJ2-7,TRBV23-1
TGTGTCAGCAGCCAGCCAAGGACAGGGGGCGGACCTACTAATGAAAAACTGTTTTTT,CVSSQPRTGGGPTNEKLFF,TRBD1,-,TRBJ1-4,TRBV4-2
TGTGCCAGCTCACCGAGGCAGGGGGTATCCCTGAACACTGAAGCTTTCTTT,CASSPRQGVSLNTEAFF,TRBD1,-,TRBJ1-1,TRBV18
TGCAGCGTTGAGCCCAGATACTATGGCTACACCTTC,CSVEPRYYGYTF,-,-,TRBJ1-2,TRBV29-1
TGTGCCAGTGATTCGGGTGGCACAGATACGCAGTATTTT,CASDSGGTDTQYF,-,-,TRBJ2-3,TRBV25-1
TGTGCCATCAGTGTTTTCGGGGTCGAGCAGTACTTC,CAISVFGVEQYF,-,-,TRBJ2-7,TRBV10-3
TGCGCCAGCAGCTCTTCGGGGGAAGCTGGGGCCAACGTCCTGACTTTC,CASSSSGEAGANVLTF,-,-,TRBJ2-6,TRBV4-1
TGTGCCAGCAGCCAAGATCGAGGGTGGGGTTCTGGGGCCAACGTCCTGACTTTC,CASSQDRGWGSGANVLTF,-,-,TRBJ2-6,TRBV4-2
TGTGCCAGCAGCCAGAGGACTAGCGGGACTTCCTACGAGCAGTACTTC,CASSQRTSGTSYEQYF,TRBD2,-,TRBJ2-7,TRBV4-2
TGTGCCAGCAGAGCGGGGTACAATGAGCAGTTCTTC,CASRAGYNEQFF,TRBD2,-,TRBJ2-1,TRBV5-6
TGCGCCAGCAGCTCCACGGGACTAGCGGGAGTCCGGGACACCGGGGAGCTGTTTTTT,CASSSTGLAGVRDTGELFF,TRBD2,-,TRBJ2-2,TRBV5-1
TGTGCCAGCAGCTTAGGCGGAAACACCGGGGAGCTGTTTTTT,CASSLGGNTGELFF,-,-,TRBJ2-2,TRBV7-3
TGTGCCAGCAGCCAAGCGGGGAGCCCGAGGAAGCAGTACTTC,CASSQAGSPRKQYF,-,-,TRBJ2-7,TRBV14
TGCGCCAGCAGCTTGGGCTGGACACGAAATCAAGAGACCCAGTACTTC,CASSLGWTRNQETQYF,-,-,TRBJ2-5,TRBV5-1
TGCAGCGTTGGGGACTACTCCTACAATGAGCAGTTCTTC,CSVGDYSYNEQFF,TRBD2,-,TRBJ2-1,TRBV29-1
TGTGCCAGCAGCTTCGCGACAGATCTTAGCAATCAGCCCCAGCATTTT,CASSFATDLSNQPQHF,-,-,TRBJ1-5,TRBV7-8
TGTGCCAGCAGTGAAGAACTAGCGGGAGGGCCCATGACCCAGTACTTC,CASSEELAGGPMTQYF,TRBD2,-,TRBJ2-5,TRBV6-1
TGTGCCAGCAGTTTCCCCGGTGCGACTGAAGCTTTCTTT,CASSFPGATEAFF,-,-,TRBJ1-1,TRBV28
TGTGCCAGCAGCCCGGGCTACGAGCAGTACTTC,CASSPGYEQYF,-,once,TRBJ2-7,TRBV25-1
TGCGCCAGCAGCCAAGAGCCCGGGACACGGTCCTACAATGAGCAGTTCTTC,CASSQEPGTRSYNEQFF,-,-,TRBJ2-1,TRBV4-1